This T cell receptor (beta chain) originates from a study of OX40 agonist ivuxolimab in advanced cancers. With regard to the full study: Ivuxolimab was an agonistic, fully human IgG2 monoclonal antibody directed against OX40 (CD134), a costimulatory receptor. Intravenous ivuxolimab was administered to patients every 2 weeks at six dose levels: 0.01, 0.1, 0.3, 1.5, 3 and 10 mg/kg. Prior anti-PD-1, anti-PD-L1 or anti-CTLA-4 therapy was permitted, and approximately 42% of dose-escalation patients had received checkpoint inhibitors. Of the roughly 52 dose-escalation patients, hepatocellular carcinoma was present in roughly 19, melanoma in around 15, renal cell carcinoma in 9 and head and neck cancer in 9. The paper reports the monotherapy dose-escalation portion (N of about 47 patients) of the phase I ivuxolimab trial. Partial responses occurred in three dose-escalation patients, of whom one had hepatocellular carcinoma and two had cutaneous melanoma. In the dose-escalation cohort, around four fifths of patients were male, and the mean age was 60 years with a range of roughly 20 to 85. The purpose of peripheral TCRbeta sequencing was to test whether ivuxolimab changed TCR sequence diversity and led to clonal T-cell expansion.

V is cut by 3 bases and J by 0 bases, and the space between the germline ends is 12 bases. CDR3 length: 16 amino acids, cysteine to phenylalanine. The kept DNA is CDR3 alone, 48 bases in frame from the first base. According to the germline V gene, CDR1 reads SGHAT and CDR2 reads FQNNGV. Patients with a history of autoimmune disease or receiving systemic immunosuppression were excluded from the trial. In every dose cohort, peripheral blood was drawn for TCR sequencing at baseline, cycle 4 day 1, and cycle 7 day 1. The samples were drawn from a first-in-human, open-label, multicenter phase I dose-escalation trial of ivuxolimab. Adults with locally advanced or metastatic melanoma, renal cell carcinoma, hepatocellular carcinoma or head and neck squamous cell carcinoma were enrolled in the trial. Before TCR sequencing, CD4+ T cells and CD8+ T cells from peripheral blood were sorted into separate populations.

Genomic DNA was extracted from sorted cells for sequencing of the TCRbeta CDR3 region. The immunoSEQ Assay was used for sequencing of TCRbeta CDR3 regions. In TCRdb, the immuneACCESS table is reduced to in-frame sequences with V and J assigned. These tables do not hold every clone; where another copy was compared, an unresolved V gene accounts for under half, and the others remain unexplained. Here the sample has around 50,000 clones; about 88% occur a single time. 0.64% of the sample goes to the ten largest clones. Of note for this clone: Its antigen has not been determined. The sample holds no much larger clone one base away, and base qualities are not on file.

What the authors observed across the whole study: Low levels of normalized T-cell clonal expansion were also seen in some nonresponding patients. In the 0.1-3.0 mg/kg groups, partial responders had among the lowest normalized peripheral clonal expansion, particularly in CD8+ T cells. At doses of 0.1 to 3.0 mg/kg, clonal expansion of both CD4+ and CD8+ blood T cells was observed from baseline to week 6. Which antigens the clonally expanded peripheral T cells were specific for was not determined. On average, CD8+ T cells showed more expanded clones than CD4+ T cells after ivuxolimab.

The specimen comprised CD4+ or CD8+ T cells sorted from blood, sampled in a trial of the OX40 agonist ivuxolimab. The TCR comes from an adult with an advanced solid tumor such as melanoma, head and neck, liver or kidney cancer. This sequence uses TRBV11-2 and TRBJ1-3; TRBD1 is a possible D gene, resting on 5 matching bases. The CDR3 here reads CASSFPGGISGNTIYF. The sequenced DNA: TGTGCCAGCAGCTTCCCGGGGGGAATCTCTGGAAACACCATATATTTT.